Described below is a single TCR beta chain sequence and its context. The data belong to a study of cytomegalovirus exposure and HLA in healthy donors. For the study at large: The study placed around 85% of its roughly 400 genotyped donors in the Caucasian-associated ancestry cluster.

The V gene's germline CDR1 is SGDLS and CDR2 YYNGEE. This CDR3 contains 15 residues. The V gene lost 0 bases and the J gene lost 5 bases, with 14 bases spanning the gap. PCR used 60 Vbeta primers and 13 Jbeta primers. Assay used: immunoSEQ multiplex PCR; TCRdb lists only in-frame clones, some missing. The sample includes more than 85,000 clones, 76% of them seen just once. The chain has TRBV9 and TRBJ1-2; no clear D. The receptor comes from a man aged 25 to 40 in good health and CMV-seropositive. The sample comprised PBMCs. Here the CDR3 DNA reads TGTGCCAGCAGCGTAGGATGGAGCCAAGCTTATGGCTACACCTTC. It codes for CASSVGWSQAYGYTF.